This T cell receptor beta chain was identified during a study of blood T cell repertoires in COVID-19. On the study more broadly: Italy, Spain and the United States were the sources of the convalescent and acute COVID-19 samples. PBMCs, B-cell-depleted T cells, or T cells provided the cDNA or gDNA that made up the material.

Per the original methods: Amplification of reference gene primers provided the estimated nucleated cell counts. Only in-frame clones appear in the TCRdb table, and some are missing; sequencing was by immunoSEQ multiplex PCR. That table supplies the V and J calls and clone size; D and trimming were determined from the DNA. The data hold 200,000 to 250,000 clones, with 80% to 90% observed a single time. Those designated as exposed participants met a COVID-19 case within 2 weeks before study entry. Sequenced sample: PBMCs or T cells enriched from blood (not recorded which). The receptor's source is a woman aged 30 to 39 who had been exposed to COVID-19.

The CDR3 DNA sequence: TGCGCCAGCAGCGCAGGGGGCGAAGGCTACAATGAGCAGTTCTTC. It encodes CASSAGGEGYNEQFF. The chain recombines TRBV10-1 with TRBJ2-1, with 8 positions matching TRBD1. CDR1 WNHNN and CDR2 SYGVQD come from the germline V gene (reference sequence). The V gene end was trimmed by 6 bases and the J gene end by 3 bases; junction bases not matched to a gene: 7. The CDR3 is 15 residues long.